This T cell receptor (beta chain) appears in the sequencing data of a study of T cell responses to AZD1222 COVID-19 vaccine. The wider study: Combined were second doses at about 4 or about 12 weeks. The study, taken as a whole, reports: With dominance at 160-218 and 743-854, vaccine-associated CD4 TCRs spanned spike. The repertoires were collected only after the peak T cell response. In a largely white British group with more females than males, clonal diversity was possibly underestimated.

This table comes from immunoSEQ multiplex PCR, and its TCRdb copy is limited to in-frame clones, with some not included. The sample lists around 120,000 clones; about nine tenths were seen once. Germline lookup yields CDR1 LNHNV and CDR2 YYDKDF (reference sequence). Germline trimming cut 7 bases from V and 0 bases from J; bases unmatched to any gene: 13. The CDR3 sequence is 17 residues long. Concerning this clone itself: The antigen is undetermined.

The chain couples TRBV15 to TRBJ1-1; 8 bases agree with TRBD1. This clonotype was sampled from an adult in good health. The sequencing used peripheral blood, collected on day 0 of AZD1222 vaccination. The CDR3 loop reads CATTRTPGTGLNTEAFF. The CDR3 region has the DNA TGTGCCACCACAAGGACGCCCGGGACAGGATTGAACACTGAAGCTTTCTTT.